The 30 T cell receptor beta chains listed next were all sequenced from one sample in a study of vaccination and CD4 T cells after COVID-19. Once obtained from cultured CD4+ T cells, the DNA was sequenced using the Oncomine TCR Beta short-read assay. MiXCR was run by TCRdb on the PCR reads, yielding one entry per CDR3 protein. The data contain roughly 24,000 distinct CDR3 sequences, 30% to 45% of them singletons. These receptors' targets are unknown. Time point in this sample: late sampling 161 to 241 days after vaccination in a few convalescent patients. The treatment was: approximately nine-day PBMC culture with coronavirus spike peptide pools or control peptides (ViraFEST assay). Sequencing was performed on CD4+ T cells from blood, cultured in vitro, taken about 7 months after SARS-CoV-2 vaccination. Receptors were obtained from a human donor who had recovered from COVID-19.

The CDR3 region has the DNA TGTGCCAGCAGTCGGACAGGGGCGGGCTACACCTTC. Encoded protein: CASSRTGAGYTF. The chain joins TRBV6-1 to TRBJ1-2; 9 nucleotides agree with TRBD1. Germline V gene data show CDR1 as MNHNS and CDR2 as SASEGT. The junction had 3 bases not matched to a gene; V was cut back by 5 bases and J by 8 bases. The CDR3 length is 12 residues.

The chain has TRBV20-1 and TRBJ1-2, with D maybe TRBD1 (6 bases). V lost 2 bases, J lost 4 bases, and 14 bases lay in between. Per germline, CDR1 DFQATT and CDR2 SNEGSKA (reference sequence). This CDR3 has 14 amino acids. The CDR3 loop is CSARPTGPLYGYTF. CDR3 coding DNA: TGCAGTGCTAGACCAACAGGGCCCCTCTATGGCTACACCTTC.

The rearrangement joins TRBV28 to TRBJ1-5, with TRBD1 matching 12 bases. Germline V CDR1 and CDR2: MDHEN, SYDVKM. V lost 5 bases, J lost 7 bases, and 6 bases stayed unmatched. The CDR3 sequence is 15 residues long. This chain's CDR3 is CASSGGTGGLQPQHF. CDR3 nucleotide sequence: TGTGCCAGCAGTGGGGGGACAGGGGGCTTACAGCCCCAGCATTTT.

The chain joins TRBV20-1 to TRBJ2-1; D unresolved. V lost 2 bases and J 4 bases, leaving 12 bases between the germline ends. The CDR3 spans 14 residues. The germline CDR1 and CDR2 sequences are DFQATT and SNEGSKA (reference sequence). In DNA, the CDR3 is TGCAGTGCTAGAAGTCAGATCTCATACAATGAGCAGTTCTTC. This gives the protein CSARSQISYNEQFF.

V usage is TRBV4-2 and J usage is TRBJ1-6; D not certain. Per the germline V gene, CDR1 is LGHNA and CDR2 is YNFKEQ. CDR3 length: 15 amino acids. The ends were cut back, 4 bases at V and 8 bases at J, with 15 bases in the middle. CDR3 bases: TGTGCCAGCAGCCCAAGGACGCCTACGGATTCACCCCTCCACTTT. It is translated as CASSPRTPTDSPLHF.

The CDR3 DNA is TGCAGTGTTTGGAGCGGGAGCGTCAATGAGCAGTTCTTC. Amino acids: CSVWSGSVNEQFF. The J gene is TRBJ2-1, the V gene TRBV20-1; 8 bases map to TRBD2. V trimming: 7 bases; J trimming: 6 bases; junction bases outside the gene matches: 8. This CDR3 has 13 residues. CDR1 DFQATT and CDR2 SNEGSKA come from the germline V gene (reference sequence).

CDR3 loop: CASSPSLIGGNQPQHF. In nucleotides, the CDR3 is TGTGCCAGCTCACCATCCTTGATCGGAGGCAATCAGCCCCAGCATTTT. The chain couples TRBV18 to TRBJ1-5; D unresolved. CDR1 is KGHSH and CDR2 is LQKENI in the germline V gene. This CDR3 comprises 16 residues. Trimming shortened V by 2 bases and J by 2 bases, and 13 bases separated the two germline ends.

The sample holds a few counts of this clonotype. This chain links TRBV7-9 with TRBJ2-7, with 9 bases lining up with TRBD1. Germline assignment: CDR1 SEHNR and CDR2 FQNEAQ (reference sequence). Unmatched junction bases numbered 7, after V lost 1 base and J lost 6 bases. This CDR3 contains 15 residues. CDR3 DNA sequence: TGTGCCAGCAGCTTAGTACAGGGGGCAATGCGCGAGCAGTACTTC. This sequence encodes CASSLVQGAMREQYF.

The chain's CDR3 is CSARVKGGATDTQYF. The DNA of the CDR3 is TGCAGTGCTAGAGTAAAGGGGGGTGCCACAGATACGCAGTATTTT. The chain links TRBV20-1 to TRBJ2-3; D is perhaps TRBD1 or TRBD2 (6 bases each). Germline values: CDR1 DFQATT, CDR2 SNEGSKA (reference sequence). Trimming took off 1 base at V and 2 bases at J, with 13 bases between the two ends. The CDR3 is made up of 15 amino acids.

The chain uses TRBV4-1 and TRBJ1-3, with TRBD1 identical over 8 bases. Germline assignment: CDR1 MGHRA and CDR2 YSYEKL. The CDR3 has 15 residues. V shed 3 bases and J 4 bases; nucleotides not matched to a gene: 5. The CDR3 protein is CASSQDSGGGNTIYF. CDR3 coding DNA: TGCGCCAGCAGCCAGGACTCAGGGGGCGGAAACACCATATATTTT.

This clonotype was counted a few times. This chain links TRBV27 with TRBJ2-1, with 8 bases aligning to TRBD2. V shed 6 bases, J shed 7 bases, and the junction held 5 bases outside the gene matches. CDR3 length equals 13 residues. CDR1 and CDR2 from the germline V gene are MNHEY and SMNVEV (reference sequence). CDR3 DNA sequence: TGTGCCAGCAGAGGACTAGCAGGTAATGAGCAGTTCTTC. This codes for CASRGLAGNEQFF.

The chain recombines TRBV5-4 with TRBJ2-5; 7 bases are shared with TRBD2. Looked up from germline, CDR1 is SGHNT and CDR2 is YYREEE (reference sequence). Losses at the gene ends were 2 bases for V and 1 base for J; bases not matched to a gene: 2. This CDR3 spans 14 amino acids. The CDR3 is CASSFPSGQETQYF. The DNA for the CDR3 is TGTGCCAGCAGCTTCCCTAGCGGCCAAGAGACCCAGTACTTC.

The rearrangement joins TRBV7-3 to TRBJ2-1, with 11 positions matching TRBD2. This CDR3 spans 15 amino acids. Germline V gene lookup returns CDR1 SGHTA and CDR2 FQGTGA. Unmatched junction bases numbered 4, after V lost 1 base and J lost 8 bases. The CDR3 coding sequence is TGTGCCAGCAGCTTAAGTAGCGGGAGGGCCCATGAGCAGTTCTTC. This codes for CASSLSSGRAHEQFF. The full variable domain, completed using reference TRBV7-3 and TRBJ2-1, is GAGVSQTPSNKVTEKGKYVELRCDPISGHTALYWYRQSLGQGPEFLIYFQGTGAADDSGLPNDRFFAVRPEGSVSTLKIQRTERGDSAVYLCASSLSSGRAHEQFFGPGTRLTVL.

V is TRBV7-8 and J is TRBJ2-6, with D unclear. The CDR3 is 18 residues long. The germline gives CDR1 SGHVS, CDR2 FQNEAQ. V shed 2 bases and J shed 0 bases, with 14 bases lying between them. The CDR3 bases are TGTGCCAGCAGCTTATATCGAAGGGCTTCCTCTGGGGCCAACGTCCTGACTTTC. It codes for CASSLYRRASSGANVLTF.

The chain carries TRBV20-1 and TRBJ2-6; D ambiguous. The CDR3 loop spans 13 amino acids. Looked up from germline, CDR1 is DFQATT and CDR2 is SNEGSKA (reference sequence). V lost 4 bases to trimming and J lost 0 bases, with 4 bases between them. The CDR3 sequence: CSAIGSGANVLTF. In DNA, the CDR3 is TGCAGTGCTATAGGCTCTGGGGCCAACGTCCTGACTTTC.

The chain combines TRBV6-1 with TRBJ2-5; the match to TRBD2 covers 7 bases. Unmatched junction bases numbered 5, after V lost 7 bases and J lost 6 bases. Germline values: CDR1 MNHNS, CDR2 SASEGT. CDR3 length equals 12 residues. The CDR3 is CASKGEGKTQYF. DNA of the CDR3: TGTGCCAGCAAAGGGGAGGGGAAGACCCAGTACTTC.

The count of this clonotype is one. The chain is built from TRBV23-1 and TRBJ2-7; a weak D match, TRBD1 (6 bases). TRBV23-1 is reported as an ORF; its role is uncertain. The CDR3 has 14 amino acids. Trimming removed 4 bases at V and 5 bases at J, with 15 bases between. The CDR3: CASSLPARGNEQYF. In DNA form, the CDR3 reads TGCGCCAGCAGTCTCCCCGCGAGGGGGAACGAGCAGTACTTC.

The genes are TRBV6-1 and TRBJ2-7; D not resolved. Germline lookup yields CDR1 MNHNS and CDR2 SASEGT. Trimming shortened V by 7 bases and J by 6 bases, and 19 bases separated the two germline ends. This CDR3 comprises 14 residues. The CDR3 DNA sequence: TGTGCCAGCATCCTCCTCAGAGCCGGACCCGAGCAGTACTTC. Its translation is CASILLRAGPEQYF.

The V call is TRBV7-9, the J call TRBJ1-2; D is uncertain. The CDR3 runs to 15 residues. The V gene's germline CDR1 is SEHNR and CDR2 FQNEAQ (reference sequence). Trimming removed 5 bases from V and 6 bases from J, with 19 bases in between. CDR3 region: CASSPRGRLGDGYTF. The DNA for the CDR3 is TGTGCCAGCAGCCCTAGAGGCAGGCTTGGGGATGGCTACACCTTC.

This clonotype came up a few times. The genes are TRBV6-1 and TRBJ1-1; no clear D. V lost 7 bases and J lost 6, with 9 bases in between. CDR1 and CDR2 (germline): MNHNS, SASEGT. This CDR3 comprises 11 residues. The CDR3 coding sequence is TGTGCCAGCATTCGAGAGGCTGAAGCTTTCTTT. As protein: CASIREAEAFF.

The chain recombines TRBV7-6 with TRBJ2-2; 8 nucleotides align to TRBD1. This CDR3 spans 16 amino acids. V shed 4 bases and J 3 bases; nucleotides not matched to a gene: 7. Per germline, CDR1 SGHVS and CDR2 FNYEAQ. The CDR3 protein is CASSSVQGADTGELFF. CDR3 bases: TGTGCCAGCAGCTCTGTTCAGGGGGCGGACACCGGGGAGCTGTTTTTT.

The V and J genes are TRBV2 and TRBJ1-5, with a tentative D call TRBD1 (5 bases). The V end was cut by 8 bases, the J end by 2 bases, with 19 bases between. The CDR3 is made up of 16 amino acids. CDR1 is SNHLY and CDR2 is FYNNEI in the germline V gene. The chain's CDR3 is CASRLGAGGRNQPQHF. CDR3 nucleotide sequence: TGTGCCAGCCGCCTCGGGGCAGGCGGTCGCAATCAGCCCCAGCATTTT.

By share, this clonotype counts as medium-sized. The chain recombines TRBV20-1 with TRBJ1-5; 9 bases agree with TRBD1. Germline CDR1 is DFQATT and CDR2 is SNEGSKA (reference sequence). The J segment lost 6 bases and the V segment lost 6 bases, leaving 9 bases of the junction unmatched. The CDR3 totals 14 residues. The CDR3 DNA follows: TGCAGTGCAAACTCCGGGACAGGGATTCAGCCCCAGCATTTT. This codes for CSANSGTGIQPQHF.

The V gene is TRBV5-1, the J gene TRBJ2-7; D possibly corresponds to TRBD1 (6 bases). Per germline, CDR1 SGHRS and CDR2 YFSETQ. Trimming left V 1 base short and J 4 bases short, with 9 bases between. The CDR3 runs to 13 residues. CDR3 residues: CASSLQGFYEQYF. CDR3 DNA: TGCGCCAGCAGCTTGCAGGGGTTTTACGAGCAGTACTTC.

The V call is TRBV7-8, the J call TRBJ2-7; 7 bases are a match to TRBD1. The CDR3 runs 16 residues. V dropped 4 bases and J dropped 0; count of bases not matched to a gene: 9. Looked up from germline, CDR1 is SGHVS and CDR2 is FQNEAQ. The CDR3 nucleotides read TGTGCCAGCAGCTCCCCGGGACAGAGACGCTCCTACGAGCAGTACTTC. Translating it yields CASSSPGQRRSYEQYF.

The J gene is TRBJ1-1, the V gene TRBV20-1; 7 bases agree with TRBD1. CDR1 DFQATT and CDR2 SNEGSKA come from the germline V gene (reference sequence). J gave up 2 bases and V 3 bases, and 3 bases lay outside the gene matches. The CDR3 length is 13 residues. CDR3 residues: CSARTGSNTEAFF. The CDR3, as DNA: TGCAGTGCTAGGACAGGGAGCAACACTGAAGCTTTCTTT.

This clonotype was detected only a few times. The chain recombines TRBV20-1 with TRBJ2-5, with 13 bases fitting TRBD2. Trimming at V came to 1 base and at J to 3 bases, leaving 14 bases not matched to a gene. The CDR3 covers 19 residues. From germline, CDR1 is DFQATT and CDR2 SNEGSKA (reference sequence). The CDR3 coding sequence is TGCAGTGCTAGAGGCCGGACTAGCGGGAGAAGGGTAGGAGAAGAGACCCAGTACTTC. Residues: CSARGRTSGRRVGEETQYF.

The rearrangement joins TRBV15 to TRBJ2-3; D is undetermined. Germline CDR1 reads LNHNV; CDR2 reads YYDKDF (reference sequence). This CDR3 has 15 amino acids. V lost 0 bases, J lost 2 bases, and 9 bases lay in between. CDR3 region: CATSRDSQITDTQYF. Written as DNA, the CDR3 is TGTGCCACCAGCAGAGATTCTCAGATCACAGATACGCAGTATTTT.

In this sample, this clonotype turned up a few times. V usage is TRBV20-1 and J usage is TRBJ2-7; no definite D call. Germline-derived CDR1 and CDR2 are DFQATT and SNEGSKA (reference sequence). The V end was cut by 0 bases, the J end by 7 bases, with 19 bases between. The CDR3 length is 15 residues. The CDR3 coding sequence is TGCAGTGCTAGAGATTTTTTGGGCGAGCCGACGGAGCAGTACTTC. Amino acids: CSARDFLGEPTEQYF.

A few counts support this clonotype. The gene calls are TRBV15 and TRBJ2-3, with TRBD1 identical over 10 bases. The germline gives CDR1 LNHNV, CDR2 YYDKDF (reference sequence). The CDR3 loop spans 16 amino acids. J gave up 2 bases and V 3 bases, and 5 bases lay outside the gene matches. CDR3 nucleotide sequence: TGTGCCACCAGCAGGGGGACAGGGGCCACCACAGATACGCAGTATTTT. Translated: CATSRGTGATTDTQYF.